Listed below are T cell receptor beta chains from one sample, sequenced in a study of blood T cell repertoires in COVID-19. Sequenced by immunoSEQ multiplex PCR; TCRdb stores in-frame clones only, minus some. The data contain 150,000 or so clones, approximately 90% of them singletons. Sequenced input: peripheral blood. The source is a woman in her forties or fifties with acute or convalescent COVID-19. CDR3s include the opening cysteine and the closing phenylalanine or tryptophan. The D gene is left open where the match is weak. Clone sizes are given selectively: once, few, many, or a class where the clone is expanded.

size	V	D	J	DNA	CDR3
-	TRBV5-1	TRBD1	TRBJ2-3	TGCGCCAGCAGCTCCGTGGGACAGCCCGGGGATACGCAGTATTTT	CASSSVGQPGDTQYF
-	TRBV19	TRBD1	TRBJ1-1	TGTGCCAGTAGTATGACAGGGATGAACACTGAAGCTTTCTTT	CASSMTGMNTEAFF
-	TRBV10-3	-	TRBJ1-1	TGTGCCATCACTACTGACACGAACACTGAAGCTTTCTTT	CAITTDTNTEAFF
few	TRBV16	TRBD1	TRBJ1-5	TGTGCCAGCAGCCCAACAGGGGTTAGCAATCAGCCCCAGCATTTT	CASSPTGVSNQPQHF
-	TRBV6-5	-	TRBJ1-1	TGTGCCAGCAGTTACGTCCAGGGAGGATTCACTGAAGCTTTCTTT	CASSYVQGGFTEAFF
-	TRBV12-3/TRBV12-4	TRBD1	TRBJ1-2	TGTGCCAGCAGTCCGGACAGGGACTATGGCTACACCTTC	CASSPDRDYGYTF
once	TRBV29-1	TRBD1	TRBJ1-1	TGCAGCGTTGGCAAGGGACAGGGGATGAACACTGAAGCTTTCTTT	CSVGKGQGMNTEAFF
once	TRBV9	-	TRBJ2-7	TGTGCCAGCAGCAGACATTTTGATGAGGGATACGAGCAATACTTC	CASSRHFDEGYEQYF
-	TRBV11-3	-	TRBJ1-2	TGTGCCAGCAGCTTTTCGAACTATGGCTACACCTTC	CASSFSNYGYTF
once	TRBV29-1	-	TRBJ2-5	TGCAGCGGGGGGGCGGCGGAGAAGGCCAAAGAGACCCAGTACTTC	CSGGAAEKAKETQYF
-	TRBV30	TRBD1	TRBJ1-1	TGTGCCTGCGACAGGGGAAAAGCTTTCTTT	CACDRGKAFF
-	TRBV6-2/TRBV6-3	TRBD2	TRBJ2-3	TGTGCCAGCAGTTTCGGACTAGCGGGGGGGGATACGCAGTATTTT	CASSFGLAGGDTQYF
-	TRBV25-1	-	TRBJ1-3	TGTGCCAGCAGTGCCAGGGCGGGATCGGGAAACACCATATATTTT	CASSARAGSGNTIYF
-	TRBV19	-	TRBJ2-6	TGTGCCACCATAACCAAGGCAGGGTCGACCTCTGGGGCCAACGTCCTGACTTTC	CATITKAGSTSGANVLTF
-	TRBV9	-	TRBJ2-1	TGTGCCAGCAGCGGTATCGGGGGAAAGAATGAGCAGTTCTTC	CASSGIGGKNEQFF
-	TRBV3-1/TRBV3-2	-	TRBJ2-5	TGTGCCAGCAGCCCTATAATGGGGCCAGAGACCCAGTACTTC	CASSPIMGPETQYF
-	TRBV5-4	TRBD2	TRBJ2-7	TGTGCCAGCAGCTCGGGAGGAGCAGGGCCCTACGAGCAGTACTTC	CASSSGGAGPYEQYF
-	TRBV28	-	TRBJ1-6	TGTGCCAGCAGTGCACAGAATTCACCCCTCCACTTT	CASSAQNSPLHF
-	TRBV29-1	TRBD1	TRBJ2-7	TGCAGCGTGAGGGACAGGGGTAGAGGCGAGCAGTACTTC	CSVRDRGRGEQYF
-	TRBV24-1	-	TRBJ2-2	TGTGCCACCAGTGATGACCAGGGGACCACCGGGGAGCTGTTTTTT	CATSDDQGTTGELFF
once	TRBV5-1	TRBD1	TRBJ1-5	TGCGCCAGCAGCTTAACCGGGACAGGGAGTCAGCCCCAGCATTTT	CASSLTGTGSQPQHF
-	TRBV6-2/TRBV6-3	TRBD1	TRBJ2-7	TGTGCCAGCAGCCCAACAGGGGTCGAGCAGTACTTC	CASSPTGVEQYF
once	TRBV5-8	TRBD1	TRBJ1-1	TGTGCCAGCAGTCGAGGCACAGGGGACACTGAAGCTTTCTTT	CASSRGTGDTEAFF
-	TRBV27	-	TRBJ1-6	TGTGCCAGCAGTCCACTATTGACAGGCATGGACTCACCCCTCCACTTT	CASSPLLTGMDSPLHF
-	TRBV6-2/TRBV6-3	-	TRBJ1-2	TGTGCCAGCAGTGAGGACAGCCCCTATGGCTACACCTTC	CASSEDSPYGYTF